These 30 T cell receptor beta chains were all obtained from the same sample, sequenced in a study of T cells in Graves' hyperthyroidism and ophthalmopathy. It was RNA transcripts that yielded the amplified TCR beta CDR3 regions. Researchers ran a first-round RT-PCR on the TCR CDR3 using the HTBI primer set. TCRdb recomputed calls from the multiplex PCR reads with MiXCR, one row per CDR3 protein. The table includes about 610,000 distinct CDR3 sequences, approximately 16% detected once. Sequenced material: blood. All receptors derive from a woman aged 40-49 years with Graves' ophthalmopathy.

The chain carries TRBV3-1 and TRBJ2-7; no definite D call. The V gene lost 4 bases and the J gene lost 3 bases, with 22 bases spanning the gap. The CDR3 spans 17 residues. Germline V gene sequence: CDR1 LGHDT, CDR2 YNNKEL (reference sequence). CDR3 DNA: TGTGCCAGCAGCCGAACGGTAGGCCCCCAATCATACTACGAGCAGTACTTC. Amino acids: CASSRTVGPQSYYEQYF.

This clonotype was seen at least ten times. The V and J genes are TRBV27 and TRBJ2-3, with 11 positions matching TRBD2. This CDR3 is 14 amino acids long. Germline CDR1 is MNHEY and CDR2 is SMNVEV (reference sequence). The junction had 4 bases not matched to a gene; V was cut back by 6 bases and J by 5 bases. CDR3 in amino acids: CASSQLAGVDTQYF. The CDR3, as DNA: TGTGCCAGCAGCCAACTAGCGGGGGTAGATACGCAGTATTTT.

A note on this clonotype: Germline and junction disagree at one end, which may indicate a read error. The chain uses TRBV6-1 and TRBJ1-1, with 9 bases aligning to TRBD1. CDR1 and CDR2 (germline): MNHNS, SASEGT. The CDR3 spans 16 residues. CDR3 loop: CASNERGGTGSTEAFF. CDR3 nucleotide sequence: TGTGCCAGCAATGAAAGAGGGGGGACAGGGTCCACTGAAGCTTTCTTT.

CDR3 DNA: TGTGCCAGCAGTTGGGCCGGGACAGGGGGCCGGGGGGGCTCGGCCTACAATGAGCAGTTCTTC. This translates into CASSWAGTGGRGGSAYNEQFF. V is TRBV12-3 or TRBV12-4 and J is TRBJ2-1; 12 positions match TRBD1. The CDR3 runs to 21 residues. Trimming at V came to 4 bases and at J to 2 bases, leaving 18 bases not matched to a gene.

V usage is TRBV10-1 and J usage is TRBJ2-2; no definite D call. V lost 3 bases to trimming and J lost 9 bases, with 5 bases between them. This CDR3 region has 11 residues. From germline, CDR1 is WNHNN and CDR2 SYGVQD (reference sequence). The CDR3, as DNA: TGCGCCAGCAGTGATCCCCGGGAGCTGTTTTTT. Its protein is CASSDPRELFF.

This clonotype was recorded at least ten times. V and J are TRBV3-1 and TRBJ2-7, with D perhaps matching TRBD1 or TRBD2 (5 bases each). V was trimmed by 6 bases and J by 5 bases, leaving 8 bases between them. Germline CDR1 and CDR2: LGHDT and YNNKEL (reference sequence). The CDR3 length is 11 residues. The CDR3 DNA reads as TGTGCCAGCAGGGGGGTCCACGAGCAGTACTTC. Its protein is CASRGVHEQYF.

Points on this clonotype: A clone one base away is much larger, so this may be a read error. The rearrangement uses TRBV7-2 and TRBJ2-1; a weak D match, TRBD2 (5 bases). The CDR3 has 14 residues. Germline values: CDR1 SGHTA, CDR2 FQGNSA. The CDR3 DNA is TGTGCCAGCAGCCCCCAGCGGCCCTACAATGAGCCGTTCTTC. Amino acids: CASSPQRPYNEPFF. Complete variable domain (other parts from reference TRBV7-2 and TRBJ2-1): GAGVSQSPSNKVTEKGKDVELRCDPISGHTALYWYRQSLGQGLEFLIYFQGNSAPDKSGLPSDRFSAERTGGSVSTLTIQRTQQEDSAVYLCASSPQRPYNEPFFGPGTRLTVL.

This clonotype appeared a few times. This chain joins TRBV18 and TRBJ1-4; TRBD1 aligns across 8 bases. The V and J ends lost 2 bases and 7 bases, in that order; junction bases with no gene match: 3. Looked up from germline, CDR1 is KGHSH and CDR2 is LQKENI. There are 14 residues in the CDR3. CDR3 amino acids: CASSPAGGGEKLFF. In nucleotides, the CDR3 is TGTGCCAGCTCACCAGCAGGGGGCGGTGAAAAACTGTTTTTT. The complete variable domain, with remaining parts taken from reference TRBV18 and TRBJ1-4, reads NAGVMQNPRHLVRRRGQEARLRCSPMKGHSHVYWYRQLPEEGLKFMVYLQKENIIDESGMPKERFSAEFPKEGPSILRIQQVVRGDSAAYFCASSPAGGGEKLFFGSGTQLSVL.

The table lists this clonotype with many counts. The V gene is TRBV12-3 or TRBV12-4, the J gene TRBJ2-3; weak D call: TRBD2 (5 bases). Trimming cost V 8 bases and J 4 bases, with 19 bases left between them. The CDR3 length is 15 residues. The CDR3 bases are TGTGCCAGCGGATTGGGGTGGGGAGCCGCAGATACGCAGTATTTT. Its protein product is CASGLGWGAADTQYF.

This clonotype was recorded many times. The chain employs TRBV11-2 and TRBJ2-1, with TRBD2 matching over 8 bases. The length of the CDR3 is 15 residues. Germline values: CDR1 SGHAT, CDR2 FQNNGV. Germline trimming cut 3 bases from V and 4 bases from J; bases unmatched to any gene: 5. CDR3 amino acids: CASSFRGGQYNEQFF. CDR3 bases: TGTGCCAGCAGCTTCCGGGGGGGGCAGTACAATGAGCAGTTCTTC. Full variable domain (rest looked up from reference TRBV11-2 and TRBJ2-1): EAGVAQSPRYKIIEKRQSVAFWCNPISGHATLYWYQQILGQGPKLLIQFQNNGVVDDSQLPKDRFSAERLKGVDSTLKIQPAKLEDSAVYLCASSFRGGQYNEQFFGPGTRLTVL.

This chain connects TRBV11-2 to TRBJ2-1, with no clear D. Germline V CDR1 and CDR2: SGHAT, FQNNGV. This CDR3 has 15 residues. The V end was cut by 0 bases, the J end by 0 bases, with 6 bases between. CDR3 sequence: CASSLDKGSYNEQFF. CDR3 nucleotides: TGTGCCAGCAGCTTAGACAAGGGCTCCTACAATGAGCAGTTCTTC.

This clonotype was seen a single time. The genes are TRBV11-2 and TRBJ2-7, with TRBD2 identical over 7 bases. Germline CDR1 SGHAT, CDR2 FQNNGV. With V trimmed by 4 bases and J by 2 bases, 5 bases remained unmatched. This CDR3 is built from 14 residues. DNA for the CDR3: TGTGCCAGCAGCTACGGGGGGAGCCCCTACGAGCAGTACTTC. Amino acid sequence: CASSYGGSPYEQYF.

CDR3 residues: CASSEPLTSKQFF. The CDR3 bases are TGCGCCAGCAGTGAACCTCTGACTAGCAAGCAGTTCTTC. This chain links TRBV10-1 with TRBJ2-1, with 7 bases aligning to TRBD2. The CDR3 runs 13 residues. J lost 11 bases, V lost 3 bases, and 7 bases had no gene match. Germline V gene lookup returns CDR1 WNHNN and CDR2 SYGVQD (reference sequence).

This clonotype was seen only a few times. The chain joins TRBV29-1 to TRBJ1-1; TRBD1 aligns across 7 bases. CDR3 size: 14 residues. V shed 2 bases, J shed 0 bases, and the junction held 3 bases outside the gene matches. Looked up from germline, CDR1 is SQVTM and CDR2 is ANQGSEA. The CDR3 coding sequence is TGCAGCGTTGAAAGACAGGGCTTGAACACTGAAGCTTTCTTT. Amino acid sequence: CSVERQGLNTEAFF.

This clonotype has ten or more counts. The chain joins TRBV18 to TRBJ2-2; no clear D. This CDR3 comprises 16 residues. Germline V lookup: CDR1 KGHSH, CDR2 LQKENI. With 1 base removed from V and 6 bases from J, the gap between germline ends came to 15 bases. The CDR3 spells CASSPRLSGSPGELFF. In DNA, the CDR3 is TGTGCCAGCTCACCACGTCTCTCAGGTAGTCCCGGGGAGCTGTTTTTT.

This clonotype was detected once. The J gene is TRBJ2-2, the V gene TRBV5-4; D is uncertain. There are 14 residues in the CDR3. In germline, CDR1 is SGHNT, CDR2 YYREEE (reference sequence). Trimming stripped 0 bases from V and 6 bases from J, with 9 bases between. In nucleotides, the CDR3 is TGTGCCAGCAGCTTGGATGGGGTGTCCGGGGAGCTGTTTTTT. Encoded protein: CASSLDGVSGELFF.

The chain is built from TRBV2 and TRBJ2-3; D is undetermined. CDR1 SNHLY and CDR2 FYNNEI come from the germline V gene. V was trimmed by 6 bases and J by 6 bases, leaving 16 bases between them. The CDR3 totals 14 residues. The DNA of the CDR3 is TGTGCCAGCAGAATTGATTCCATAGGGGATACGCAGTATTTT. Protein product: CASRIDSIGDTQYF.

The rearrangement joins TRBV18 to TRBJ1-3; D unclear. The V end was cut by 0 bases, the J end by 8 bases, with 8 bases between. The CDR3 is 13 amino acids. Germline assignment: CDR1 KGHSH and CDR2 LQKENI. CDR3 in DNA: TGTGCCAGCTCACCACCAGCCAAAGACACCATATATTTT. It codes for CASSPPAKDTIYF.

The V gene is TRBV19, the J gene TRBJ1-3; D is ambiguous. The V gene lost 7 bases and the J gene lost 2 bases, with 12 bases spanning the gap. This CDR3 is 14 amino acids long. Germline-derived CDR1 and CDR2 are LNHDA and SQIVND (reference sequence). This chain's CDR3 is CASTMGFTGNTIYF. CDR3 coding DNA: TGTGCCAGTACCATGGGATTCACTGGAAACACCATATATTTT.

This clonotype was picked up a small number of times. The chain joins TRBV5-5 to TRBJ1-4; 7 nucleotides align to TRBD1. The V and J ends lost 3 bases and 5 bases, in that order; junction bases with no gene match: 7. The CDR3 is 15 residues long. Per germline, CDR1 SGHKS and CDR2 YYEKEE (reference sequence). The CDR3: CASSSMQGENEKLFF. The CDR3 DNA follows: TGTGCCAGCAGCTCAATGCAGGGGGAAAATGAAAAACTGTTTTTT. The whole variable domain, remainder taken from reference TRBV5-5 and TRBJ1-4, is DAGVTQSPTHLIKTRGQQVTLRCSPISGHKSVSWYQQVLGQGPQFIFQYYEKEERGRGNFPDRFSARQFPNYSSELNVNALLLGDSALYLCASSSMQGENEKLFFGSGTQLSVL.

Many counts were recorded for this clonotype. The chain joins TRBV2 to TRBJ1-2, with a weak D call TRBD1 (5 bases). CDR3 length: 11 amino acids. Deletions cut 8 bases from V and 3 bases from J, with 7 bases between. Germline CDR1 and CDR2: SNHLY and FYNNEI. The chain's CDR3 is CASGADYGYTF. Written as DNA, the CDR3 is TGTGCCAGCGGGGCGGACTATGGCTACACCTTC. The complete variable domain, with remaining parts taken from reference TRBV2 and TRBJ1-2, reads EPEVTQTPSHQVTQMGQEVILRCVPISNHLYFYWYRQILGQKVEFLVSFYNNEISEKSEIFDDQFSVERPDGSNFTLKIRSTKLEDSAMYFCASGADYGYTFGSGTRLTVV.

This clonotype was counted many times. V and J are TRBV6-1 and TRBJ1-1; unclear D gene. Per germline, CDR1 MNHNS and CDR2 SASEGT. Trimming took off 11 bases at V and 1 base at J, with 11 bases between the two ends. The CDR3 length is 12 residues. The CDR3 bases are TGTGCCTCGGGGTTGGGGAACACTGAAGCTTTCTTT. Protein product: CASGLGNTEAFF.

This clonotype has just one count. CDR3 DNA sequence: TGTGCCAGCAGATCCGGGACAGGGGGTGAAAAACTGTTTTTT. It is translated as CASRSGTGGEKLFF. The chain combines TRBV28 with TRBJ1-4; 11 positions match TRBD1. The length of the CDR3 is 14 residues. The V segment lost 6 bases and the J segment 7 bases; nucleotides outside the gene matches: 4. The germline V gene has CDR1 MDHEN and CDR2 SYDVKM. Full variable domain (outside the CDR3, taken from reference TRBV28 and TRBJ1-4): DVKVTQSSRYLVKRTGEKVFLECVQDMDHENMFWYRQDPGLGLRLIYFSYDVKMKEKGDIPEGYSVSREKKERFSLILESASTNQTSMYLCASRSGTGGEKLFFGSGTQLSVL.

The CDR3 nucleotides are TGTGCCAGCAGCCCCACCTCTAGCGGCGCTTGGGAAGCCAAAAACATTCAGTACTTC. It codes for CASSPTSSGAWEAKNIQYF. The rearrangement uses TRBV7-9 and TRBJ2-4; 7 bases agree with TRBD2. The germline V gene has CDR1 SEHNR and CDR2 FQNEAQ (reference sequence). V shed 5 bases and J 0 bases; nucleotides not matched to a gene: 16. The CDR3 is 19 residues long.

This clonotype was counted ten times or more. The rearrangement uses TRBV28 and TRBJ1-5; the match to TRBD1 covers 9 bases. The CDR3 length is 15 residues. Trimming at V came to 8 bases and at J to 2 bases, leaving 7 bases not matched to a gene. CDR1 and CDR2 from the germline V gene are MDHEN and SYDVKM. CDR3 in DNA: TGTGCCAGCTGGGGACAGGGCGGTGGCAATCAGCCCCAGCATTTT. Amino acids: CASWGQGGGNQPQHF.

The CDR3 region has the DNA TGCGCCAGCAGCCAAGCTTCAGGACAGGGGGCCGATGGCTACACCTTC. Translating gives CASSQASGQGADGYTF. The gene calls are TRBV4-1 and TRBJ1-2; 11 bases fit TRBD1. After removal of 1 base from V and 6 bases from J, the junction contained 7 bases not matched to a gene. CDR3 length equals 16 residues. The germline V gene encodes CDR1 MGHRA and CDR2 YSYEKL.

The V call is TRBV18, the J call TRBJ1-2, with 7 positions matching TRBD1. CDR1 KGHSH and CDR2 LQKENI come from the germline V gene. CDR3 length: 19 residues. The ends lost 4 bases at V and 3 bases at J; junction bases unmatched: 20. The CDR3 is CASSLLPGQAYGTDYGYTF. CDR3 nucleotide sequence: TGTGCCAGCTCACTTCTCCCAGGGCAGGCCTATGGGACAGACTATGGCTACACCTTC.

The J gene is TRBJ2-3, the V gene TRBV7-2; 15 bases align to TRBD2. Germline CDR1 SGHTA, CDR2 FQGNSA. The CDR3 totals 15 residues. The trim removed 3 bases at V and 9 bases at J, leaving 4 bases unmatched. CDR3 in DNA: TGTGCCAGCAGCTTCCCCGGGACTAGCGGGAGGACGCAGTATTTT. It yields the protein CASSFPGTSGRTQYF.

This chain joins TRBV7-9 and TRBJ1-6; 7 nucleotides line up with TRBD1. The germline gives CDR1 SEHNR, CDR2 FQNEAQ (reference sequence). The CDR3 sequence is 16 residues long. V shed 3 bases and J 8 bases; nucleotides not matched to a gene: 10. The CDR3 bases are TGTGCCAGCAGCTTGTTATGGACAGGATTAGATTCACCCCTCCACTTT. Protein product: CASSLLWTGLDSPLHF.

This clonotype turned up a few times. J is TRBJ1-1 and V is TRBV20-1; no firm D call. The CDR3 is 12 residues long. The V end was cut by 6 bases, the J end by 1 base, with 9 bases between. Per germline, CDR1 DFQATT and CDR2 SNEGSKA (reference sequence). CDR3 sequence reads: CSAERQNTEAFF. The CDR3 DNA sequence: TGCAGTGCAGAGCGACAGAACACTGAAGCTTTCTTT.